The 27 T cell receptor beta chains reported below all come from one sample, sequenced in a study of blood T cells in healthy people across ages. For the second PCR, which ran for about 7 to 12 cycles, a sample-barcoded 5' primer and a J-beta primer mix were used. MiXCR was run by TCRdb on the 5' RACE reads, yielding one entry per CDR3 protein. The repertoire holds over 950,000 distinct CDR3 sequences, with just over 50% as singletons. Input material: blood. The receptors shown here come from a woman in her fifties or sixties in good health.

V gene TRBV5-8 combines with J gene TRBJ2-1; D gene unclear. V was pared by 2 bases and J by 8 bases, with 11 bases between. Germline CDR1 and CDR2: SGHTS and YDEGEE. The CDR3 is made up of 13 amino acids. The CDR3 loop is CASSFDWHHEQFF. The CDR3, as DNA: TGTGCCAGCAGCTTTGACTGGCACCATGAGCAGTTCTTC.

In its sample, this clonotype was seen many times. The chain has TRBV28 and TRBJ2-7; 11 nucleotides align to TRBD2. This CDR3 is 17 amino acids long. CDR1 and CDR2 (germline): MDHEN, SYDVKM. V lost 4 bases, J lost 2 bases, and 10 bases stayed unmatched. The CDR3 region is CASSSSPPGLAAYEQYF. CDR3 DNA sequence: TGTGCCAGCAGTTCCTCGCCTCCGGGACTAGCGGCCTACGAGCAGTACTTC.

This chain connects TRBV18 to TRBJ2-1; the D gene could be TRBD1 or TRBD2 (5 bases each). The CDR3 has 15 amino acids. From germline, CDR1 is KGHSH and CDR2 LQKENI. The ends were cut back, 6 bases at V and 3 bases at J, with 15 bases in the middle. For the CDR3, the DNA is TGTGCCAGCTCCCCCTTGGGGGAGAGCTACAATGAGCAGTTCTTC. Amino acids: CASSPLGESYNEQFF.

This clonotype turned up a few times. The chain carries TRBV20-1 and TRBJ2-7; the D gene is possibly TRBD2 (5 bases). Germline values: CDR1 DFQATT, CDR2 SNEGSKA (reference sequence). V shed 6 bases and J shed 0 bases, with 15 bases lying between them. The CDR3 consists of 14 residues. The CDR3 loop reads CSARRQASSYEQYF. The CDR3 nucleotides read TGCAGTGCCCGGAGGCAGGCGAGCTCCTACGAGCAGTACTTC.

The chain carries TRBV7-9 and TRBJ1-1; no reliable D call. The CDR3 is 10 amino acids. V shed 3 bases and J shed 9 bases, with 5 bases lying between them. From germline, CDR1 is SEHNR and CDR2 FQNEAQ (reference sequence). The CDR3 nucleotides are TGTGCCAGCAGCTTGGGGAAAGCTTTCTTT. Amino acids: CASSLGKAFF.

The chain employs TRBV20-1 and TRBJ2-1; 9 bases align to TRBD2. J was trimmed by 3 bases and V by 3 bases; bases with no gene match: 6. The CDR3 spans 15 residues. Germline CDR1 DFQATT, CDR2 SNEGSKA (reference sequence). CDR3 residues: CSASWLAGLYNEQFF. CDR3 DNA: TGCAGTGCTAGTTGGCTAGCGGGACTCTACAATGAGCAGTTCTTC.

The chain employs TRBV20-1 and TRBJ2-7, with 7 positions matching TRBD2. The CDR3 is 15 residues long. Germline CDR1 is DFQATT and CDR2 is SNEGSKA (reference sequence). After removal of 0 bases from V and 4 bases from J, the junction contained 9 bases not matched to a gene. The CDR3 spells CSARDGGGPSYEQYF. CDR3 DNA sequence: TGCAGTGCTAGAGATGGGGGAGGGCCATCGTACGAGCAGTACTTC.

This chain connects TRBV7-6 to TRBJ2-1; the match to TRBD1 covers 7 bases. Unmatched junction bases numbered 10, after V lost 0 bases and J lost 5 bases. Germline-derived CDR1 and CDR2 are SGHVS and FNYEAQ. This CDR3 spans 17 amino acids. CDR3 amino acids: CASSLATYGQADNEQFF. CDR3 sequence (DNA): TGTGCCAGCAGCTTAGCGACTTACGGACAGGCGGACAATGAGCAGTTCTTC.

The V and J genes are TRBV20-1 and TRBJ2-7, with TRBD2 identical over 10 bases. Germline values: CDR1 DFQATT, CDR2 SNEGSKA (reference sequence). Trimming cost V 6 bases and J 6 bases; bases outside gene matches: 8. The CDR3 loop spans 13 amino acids. CDR3 DNA: TGCAGTGCCAGAAGCGGGAGGGCCGTCGAGCAGTACTTC. Its translation is CSARSGRAVEQYF.

There are many counts of this clonotype. CDR3 sequence reads: CASRPGGQETQYF. CDR3 DNA: TGTGCCAGCAGGCCGGGAGGTCAAGAGACCCAGTACTTC. The chain employs TRBV28 and TRBJ2-5; the match to TRBD2 covers 7 bases. Losses at the gene ends were 6 bases for V and 2 bases for J; bases not matched to a gene: 3. There are 13 residues in the CDR3. Germline V CDR1 and CDR2: MDHEN, SYDVKM.

This chain connects TRBV5-6 to TRBJ2-7; no clear D gene. CDR1 and CDR2 from the germline V gene are SGHDT and YYEEEE. There are 13 residues in the CDR3. Trimming cost V 5 bases and J 2 bases, with 11 bases left between them. CDR3 nucleotide sequence: TGTGCCAGCAGTCGAGTGACGGCCTACGAGCAGTACTTC. Translating it yields CASSRVTAYEQYF.

In regard to this clonotype: The junction differs from germline at one of its ends, possibly a read error. This chain uses TRBV7-9 with TRBJ1-1; tentative D call: TRBD1 (6 bases). There are 14 residues in the CDR3. In germline, CDR1 is SEHNR, CDR2 FQNEAQ (reference sequence). The CDR3 sequence is CVSSSKDRNTEAFF. The CDR3 nucleotides are TGTGTCAGCAGCTCCAAGGACAGGAACACTGAAGCTTTCTTT.

The chain has TRBV5-1 and TRBJ2-1, with TRBD2 identical over 8 bases. Germline V gene data show CDR1 as SGHRS and CDR2 as YFSETQ. This CDR3 has 15 residues. Unmatched junction bases numbered 7, after V lost 6 bases and J lost 2 bases. This CDR3 is CASTSSGSPYNEQFF. The DNA of the CDR3 is TGCGCCAGCACAAGCAGCGGGAGCCCCTACAATGAGCAGTTCTTC.

This sequence joins TRBV5-1 and TRBJ1-2; 7 bases agree with TRBD1. CDR1 and CDR2 from the germline V gene are SGHRS and YFSETQ. CDR3 size: 16 residues. J lost 8 bases, V lost 0 bases, and 13 bases had no gene match. The CDR3 reads CASSLAPDRIFDGYTF. CDR3 sequence (DNA): TGCGCCAGCAGCTTGGCCCCGGACAGGATTTTTGACGGCTACACCTTC.

The genes are TRBV12-3 or TRBV12-4 and TRBJ2-5; a possible D gene is TRBD1 (5 bases). Deletions cut 2 bases from V and 3 bases from J, with 19 bases between. CDR3 length equals 17 residues. CDR3 nucleotides: TGTGCCAGCAGTTTATCGGTGGCGGAAGGGGTAAAAGAGACCCAGTACTTC. Protein sequence: CASSLSVAEGVKETQYF.

This clonotype was seen only a few times. The J gene is TRBJ2-3, the V gene TRBV5-1; D call uncertain. The CDR3 is 12 residues long. Germline V gene data show CDR1 as SGHRS and CDR2 as YFSETQ. The germline V and J ends were trimmed by 3 bases and 6 bases, with 8 bases remaining between them. In DNA form, the CDR3 reads TGCGCCAGCAGCTCCCGGCTTGATACGCAGTATTTT. It translates to CASSSRLDTQYF. Drawing the rest from reference TRBV5-1 and TRBJ2-3, the complete variable domain is KAGVTQTPRYLIKTRGQQVTLSCSPISGHRSVSWYQQTPGQGLQFLFEYFSETQRNKGNFPGRFSGRQFSNSRSEMNVSTLELGDSALYLCASSSRLDTQYFGPGTRLTVL.

This chain connects TRBV28 to TRBJ2-7; D is unresolved. Germline V gene data show CDR1 as MDHEN and CDR2 as SYDVKM. This CDR3 contains 16 residues. V was trimmed by 1 base and J by 3 bases, leaving 16 bases between them. CDR3 loop: CASSLFRVGYRYEQYF. DNA of the CDR3: TGTGCCAGCAGTTTATTCCGCGTAGGGTACCGCTACGAGCAGTACTTC.

V gene TRBV6-1 combines with J gene TRBJ2-5; 13 nucleotides agree with TRBD2. Germline CDR1 reads MNHNS; CDR2 reads SASEGT. V lost 5 bases to trimming and J lost 5 bases; unmatched junction nucleotides: 14. CDR3 size: 18 residues. CDR3 amino acids: CASSPNRLAGGRVETQYF. CDR3 bases: TGTGCCAGCAGTCCAAACAGACTAGCGGGAGGCCGCGTCGAGACCCAGTACTTC.

This sequence joins TRBV6-6 and TRBJ2-7; 7 bases map to TRBD2. The germline V gene has CDR1 MNHNY and CDR2 SVGAGI (reference sequence). The CDR3 length is 15 residues. The V gene end was trimmed by 6 bases and the J gene end by 9 bases; junction bases not matched to a gene: 17. The DNA of the CDR3 is TGTGCCAGCAGGCTAACCCCTTGGGAGGGAGACGCGCAGTACTTC. This encodes CASRLTPWEGDAQYF.

The chain uses TRBV28 and TRBJ2-3, with TRBD2 matching 11 bases. V shed 6 bases, J shed 5 bases, and the junction held 4 bases outside the gene matches. This CDR3 spans 14 amino acids. Germline lookup yields CDR1 MDHEN and CDR2 SYDVKM. CDR3 in amino acids: CASRTSGVVDTQYF. The CDR3 DNA sequence: TGTGCCAGCAGGACTAGCGGGGTCGTAGATACGCAGTATTTT. The full variable domain, in which reference TRBV28 and TRBJ2-3 provide the parts outside the CDR3, is DVKVTQSSRYLVKRTGEKVFLECVQDMDHENMFWYRQDPGLGLRLIYFSYDVKMKEKGDIPEGYSVSREKKERFSLILESASTNQTSMYLCASRTSGVVDTQYFGPGTRLTVL.

This clonotype was seen just once. The chain couples TRBV20-1 to TRBJ2-1; 12 bases fit TRBD2. The CDR3 has 16 residues. In germline, CDR1 is DFQATT, CDR2 SNEGSKA (reference sequence). Trimming at V came to 4 bases and at J to 7 bases, leaving 11 bases not matched to a gene. The CDR3 loop is CSAKRLAGVVLNEQFF. The DNA of the CDR3 is TGCAGTGCTAAACGACTAGCGGGAGTCGTTTTGAATGAGCAGTTCTTC.

This chain links TRBV4-2 with TRBJ2-5, with 13 bases that match TRBD2. The CDR3 contains 15 residues. With 5 bases clipped from V and 3 bases from J, the junction kept 3 bases outside the gene matches. The germline V gene encodes CDR1 LGHNA and CDR2 YNFKEQ. CDR3: CASSEGTSGKETQYF. The DNA for the CDR3 is TGTGCCAGCAGCGAAGGGACTAGCGGGAAAGAGACCCAGTACTTC.

The rearrangement links TRBV27 to TRBJ2-1, with TRBD1 as a possible D gene (6 bases). The CDR3 runs to 12 residues. Germline V lookup: CDR1 MNHEY, CDR2 SMNVEV (reference sequence). Trimming removed 5 bases from V and 8 bases from J, with 10 bases in between. CDR3 nucleotide sequence: TGTGCCAGCAGTACTCAGGGGCATGAGCAGTTCTTC. Translation: CASSTQGHEQFF.

The chain joins TRBV6-6 to TRBJ2-7, with D possibly TRBD2 on 7 matching bases. CDR1 and CDR2 from the germline V gene are MNHNY and SVGAGI (reference sequence). Trimming stripped 7 bases from V and 6 bases from J, with 19 bases between. CDR3 length: 14 amino acids. DNA for the CDR3: TGTGCCAGCAACGGAGGGAGGGGGTTCGGCGAGCAGTACTTC. Residues: CASNGGRGFGEQYF.

In its sample, this clonotype was seen many times. The rearrangement joins TRBV20-1 to TRBJ2-5; 13 bases align to TRBD2. Germline CDR1 is DFQATT and CDR2 is SNEGSKA (reference sequence). The CDR3 has 15 amino acids. The junction had 4 bases not matched to a gene; V was cut back by 4 bases and J by 2 bases. In DNA, the CDR3 is TGCAGTGCTACTCCGGGACTAGCGGGGCAAGAGACCCAGTACTTC. It is translated as CSATPGLAGQETQYF.

V and J are TRBV4-1 and TRBJ2-1; 9 bases map to TRBD1. Germline CDR1 and CDR2: MGHRA and YSYEKL. CDR3 length: 16 residues. V was clipped by 4 bases and J by 7 bases; unmatched bases: 11. CDR3: CASSPPPGQGWNEQFF. The CDR3 DNA reads as TGCGCCAGCAGCCCGCCCCCGGGACAGGGCTGGAATGAGCAGTTCTTC.

Comment on this clonotype: Possible read error: a much larger clone is one base away. This chain connects TRBV12-3 or TRBV12-4 to TRBJ2-1; TRBD1 aligns across 9 bases. V gave up 6 bases and J gave up 12 bases; unmatched junction bases: 12. The CDR3 spans 14 residues. DNA for the CDR3: TGTGCCAGCAGACAGGGGGCGAGAGATGAGCGGCAGTTCTTC. It translates to CASRQGARDERQFF.